These T cell receptor beta chains were read from a single sample in a study of cytomegalovirus exposure and HLA in healthy donors. Method: immunoSEQ multiplex PCR; TCRdb's copy keeps in-frame clones and lacks some. The sample table sets out about 67,000 clones. Specimen: PBMCs. The receptors come from a man between 25 and 39 years old in good health and CMV-seropositive. The CDR3 runs from the conserved cysteine through the conserved F or W. The order of the fields is J gene, V gene, CDR3 protein.

>TRBJ1-1|TRBV12-5
CASGVQSMNTEAFF
>TRBJ1-2|TRBV6-5
CASRSDRGVTYGYTF
>TRBJ1-2|TRBV2
CASSEAGEGGYTF
>TRBJ1-5|TRBV27
CASSLSQIQPQHF
>TRBJ2-7|TRBV29-1
CSVLPGQGAREQYF
>TRBJ1-1|TRBV5-1
CASSFQRQGDNTAFF
>TRBJ1-1|TRBV29-1
CSVEHSNTEAFF
>TRBJ2-7|TRBV10-3
CAISMTGVYYEQYF
>TRBJ1-4|TRBV6-1
CASTGGWTNEKLFF
>TRBJ2-1|TRBV4-1
CASSTTESSYNEQFF
>TRBJ2-1|TRBV5-1
CASSLAVADNDNEQFF
>TRBJ1-3|TRBV5-4
CASSLLRGSSGNTIYF
>TRBJ2-3|TRBV5-4
CASSLQGAADTQYF
>TRBJ2-7|TRBV9
CASSVGEGAYEQYF
>TRBJ1-1|TRBV19
CASSTPQGQGALTEAFF
>TRBJ2-7|TRBV4-2
CASSQRGSGEQYF
>TRBJ1-1|TRBV7-8
CASSLGQLNTEAFF
>TRBJ1-5|TRBV6-5
CASSLSARVNQPQHF
>TRBJ1-5|TRBV30
CAWSVAGGPNQPQHF
>TRBJ1-1|TRBV7-2
CASSLLGGDTEAFF
>TRBJ1-5|TRBV4-2
CASSQDRSNSNQPQHF
>TRBJ2-1|TRBV6-4
CASSDGEGSEQFF